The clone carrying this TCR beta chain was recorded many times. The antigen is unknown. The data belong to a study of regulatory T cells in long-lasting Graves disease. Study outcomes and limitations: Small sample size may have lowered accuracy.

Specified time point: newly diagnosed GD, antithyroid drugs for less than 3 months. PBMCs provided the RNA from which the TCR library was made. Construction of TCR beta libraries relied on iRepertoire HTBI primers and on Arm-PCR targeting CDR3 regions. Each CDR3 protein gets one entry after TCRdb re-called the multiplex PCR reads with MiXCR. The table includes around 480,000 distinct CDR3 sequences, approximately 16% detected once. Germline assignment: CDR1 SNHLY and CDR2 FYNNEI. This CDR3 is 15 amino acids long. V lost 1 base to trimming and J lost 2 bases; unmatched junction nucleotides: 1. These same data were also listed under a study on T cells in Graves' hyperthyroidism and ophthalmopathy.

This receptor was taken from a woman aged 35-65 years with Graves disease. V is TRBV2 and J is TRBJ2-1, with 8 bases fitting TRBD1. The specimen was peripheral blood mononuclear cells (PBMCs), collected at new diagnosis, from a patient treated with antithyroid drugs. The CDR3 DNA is TGTGCCAGCAGTGAAGACAGGGGGGCCTACAATGAGCAGTTCTTC. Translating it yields CASSEDRGAYNEQFF.